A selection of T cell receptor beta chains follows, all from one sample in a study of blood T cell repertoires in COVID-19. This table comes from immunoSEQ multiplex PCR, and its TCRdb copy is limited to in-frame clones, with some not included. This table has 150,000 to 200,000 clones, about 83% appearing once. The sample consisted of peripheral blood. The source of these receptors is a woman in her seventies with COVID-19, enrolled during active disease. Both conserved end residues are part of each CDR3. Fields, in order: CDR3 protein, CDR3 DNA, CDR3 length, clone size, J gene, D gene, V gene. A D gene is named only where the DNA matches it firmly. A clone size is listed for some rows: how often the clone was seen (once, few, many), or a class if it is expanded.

CASSVETGDYEQYF TGTGCCAGCAGTGTCGAGACAGGGGACTACGAGCAGTACTTC 14 NA TRBJ2-7 TRBD1 TRBV6-4
CASSVVAGVGGELFF TGTGCCAGCAGCGTAGTAGCGGGAGTCGGCGGGGAGCTGTTTTTT 15 NA TRBJ2-2 TRBD2 TRBV9
CASSLGLAGEYNEQFF TGCGCCAGCAGCTTGGGACTAGCGGGAGAATACAATGAGCAGTTCTTC 16 NA TRBJ2-1 TRBD2 TRBV5-1
CASSYLASPNNEQFF TGTGCCAGCAGCTACCTAGCGAGCCCTAACAATGAGCAGTTCTTC 15 NA TRBJ2-1 NA TRBV9
CASRNPGRGWDGYTF TGCGCCAGCAGAAATCCGGGGCGGGGATGGGATGGCTACACCTTC 15 once TRBJ1-2 NA TRBV5-1
CASSFRRADTEAFF TGTGCCAGCAGCTTCCGAAGAGCCGACACTGAAGCTTTCTTT 14 NA TRBJ1-1 NA TRBV11-3
CASSQAKGQGAYEQYF TGCGCCAGCAGCCAAGCTAAGGGACAGGGGGCTTACGAGCAGTACTTC 16 NA TRBJ2-7 TRBD1 TRBV4-1
CASSPSAGSYNEQFF TGTGCCAGCAGCCCGAGTGCCGGCTCCTACAATGAGCAGTTCTTC 15 NA TRBJ2-1 NA TRBV7-3
CASSSIQGSGNTIYF TGTGCCAGCAGTTCGATACAGGGATCTGGAAACACCATATATTTT 15 NA TRBJ1-3 NA TRBV28
CASSSPGSISYEQYF TGTGCCAGCAGCTCACCCGGGAGCATCTCCTACGAGCAGTACTTC 15 NA TRBJ2-7 NA TRBV7-2
CASSPPDRGYTF TGTGCCAGCTCACCACCGGACAGGGGCTACACCTTC 12 NA TRBJ1-2 TRBD1 TRBV18
CAISELAGVSNEQFF TGTGCCATCAGTGAGCTAGCGGGAGTGAGTAATGAGCAGTTCTTC 15 NA TRBJ2-1 TRBD2 TRBV10-3
CATSRDLSKAYNSPLHF TGTGCCACCAGCAGAGATTTAAGCAAAGCATATAATTCACCCCTCCACTTT 17 NA TRBJ1-6 NA TRBV15
CAWSEGGSPRVTQYF TGTGCCTGGAGCGAAGGAGGTAGCCCGAGAGTGACCCAGTACTTC 15 NA TRBJ2-5 NA TRBV30
CASSLQRGYTF TGTGCCAGCAGTTTACAGCGGGGCTACACCTTC 11 NA TRBJ1-2 NA TRBV28
CAWGSRQGDVEAFF TGTGCCTGGGGAAGTCGACAGGGCGATGTTGAAGCTTTCTTT 14 NA TRBJ1-1 TRBD1 TRBV30
CASSYSPATSYEQYF TGTGCCAGCAGTTACTCGCCGGCCACTAGCTACGAGCAGTACTTC 15 NA TRBJ2-7 NA TRBV6-2/TRBV6-3
CASADSPSYNEQFF TGTGCCAGCGCAGACTCCCCCAGCTACAATGAGCAGTTCTTC 14 few TRBJ2-1 NA TRBV2
CASSTGTGREQYF TGTGCCAGCAGCACCGGGACAGGTCGCGAGCAGTACTTC 13 NA TRBJ2-7 TRBD1 TRBV3-1/TRBV3-2
CASSLAGGSTDTQYF TGTGCCAGCAGCCTAGCGGGAGGTTCCACAGATACGCAGTATTTT 15 NA TRBJ2-3 TRBD2 TRBV11-2
CASSRGQGAYEQYF TGTGCCAGTAGCCGGGGACAGGGGGCCTACGAGCAGTACTTC 14 NA TRBJ2-7 TRBD1 TRBV19
CASSVVGQGNGYTF TGTGCCAGCAGCGTAGTAGGGCAGGGGAACGGCTACACCTTC 14 NA TRBJ1-2 NA TRBV9